This T cell receptor (beta chain) was observed in a study of human T cells and chemical hapten exposure. A word on this clonotype: Antigen: not known.

Via MiXCR, TCRdb re-called the RACE reads, giving one row per CDR3 protein. This table has 180,000 or so distinct CDR3 sequences, under 30% appearing once. Time point described: patch test 3, about 24 weeks after DPC sensitization. Treatment indicated: therapeutic diphenylcyclopropenone sensitization with weekly scalp DPC. At patch-test visits, sampling came before the patch test. Donors were 18 to 70-year-old alopecia patients suitable for DPC. Study conclusions and caveats: Expanded TCRs formed significantly more large CDR3 similarity clusters than controls. Counts of TCRs expanded at PT1 correlated positively with patch test score.

This CDR3 is built from 15 residues. Germline values: CDR1 SGHRS, CDR2 YFSETQ. Trimming stripped 4 bases from V and 3 bases from J, with 14 bases between. The V call is TRBV5-1, the J call TRBJ2-4; the D call may be TRBD1 or TRBD2 (5 bases each). The receptor was derived from a woman aged 40 to 50 with alopecia areata. Some clones in this sample may be carry-over from other donors' samples. This specimen consisted of whole blood, obtained in connection with sensitization to the hapten diphenylcyclopropenone (DPC). CDR3 DNA sequence: TGCGCCAGCAGCGCTCTGGGGGTGGGCAAAAACATTCAGTACTTC. Translating gives CASSALGVGKNIQYF.